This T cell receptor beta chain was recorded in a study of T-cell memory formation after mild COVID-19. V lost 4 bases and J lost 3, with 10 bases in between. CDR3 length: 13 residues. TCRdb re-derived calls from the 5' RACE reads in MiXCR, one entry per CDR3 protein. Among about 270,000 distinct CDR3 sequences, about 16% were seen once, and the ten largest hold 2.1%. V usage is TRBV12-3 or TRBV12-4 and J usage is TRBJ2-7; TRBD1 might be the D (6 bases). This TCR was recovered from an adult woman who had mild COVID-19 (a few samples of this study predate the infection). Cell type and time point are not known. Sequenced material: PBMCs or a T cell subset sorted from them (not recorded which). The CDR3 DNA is TGTGCCAGCAGTTCCGACAGGAGCTACGAGCAGTACTTC. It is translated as CASSSDRSYEQYF.